This T cell receptor (beta chain) appears in the sequencing data of a study of naive and memory T cell subsets. The SP2 primer and nested alpha and beta constant region primers amplified ligated cDNA in four rounds. Blood and skin TCR RNA was reverse transcribed with alpha and beta constant primers. TCRdb passed the 5' RACE reads through MiXCR, listing each CDR3 protein once. This sample has 50,000 or so distinct CDR3 sequences, with 5.5% to 8.5% found just once. Study conclusions and caveats: This RNA-based method may be sensitive to activation-related transcript changes.

This clonotype occurred a few times. Its antigen is currently unknown. The library had UMIs added by 3' ligation of an oligonucleotide to TCR cDNA. Input was roughly 1 to 1000 ng of DNase-treated total RNA without cell sorting. Germline V CDR1 and CDR2: PRHDT, FYEKMQ (reference sequence). The CDR3 sequence is 17 residues long. The germline V and J ends were trimmed by 4 bases and 5 bases, with 23 bases remaining between them. The chain recombines TRBV13 with TRBJ1-1; possible D gene TRBD1, 5 bases. This clonotype originated in a male donor in good health. The CDR3 loop reads CASSSTKGAVGGTEAFF. CDR3 in DNA: TGTGCCAGCAGCTCTACCAAAGGGGCAGTGGGAGGGACTGAAGCTTTCTTT.